This T cell receptor (beta chain) was documented in a study of blood T cell repertoires in COVID-19. Turning to the study itself: Sources were T cells, B-cell-depleted T cells, or PBMCs; the material itself was cDNA or gDNA.

Participants spanned ages 18 to 89 years and resided in fewer than 30 US areas. In Cohort 3, a recovered donor had either two negative PCRs, clearance, or symptom resolution. Sequencing used immunoSEQ multiplex PCR; TCRdb keeps in-frame clones, though not all of them. Here the sample spans around 390,000 clones, 80% to 90% being singletons. CDR1 WSHSY and CDR2 SAAADI come from the germline V gene. V lost 2 bases, J lost 4 bases, and 5 bases stayed unmatched. The CDR3 length is 15 residues. The sequence came from a woman aged 50 to 65 who had recovered from COVID-19. Sequencing was done on a sample of PBMCs or T cells enriched from blood (not recorded which). V usage is TRBV10-2 and J usage is TRBJ1-3; 7 bases map to TRBD1. For the CDR3, the DNA is TGCGCCAGCAGTGAGAGGGGGCGAGGAGGAAACACCATATATTTT. Its protein product is CASSERGRGGNTIYF.